This is a list of T cell receptor beta chains from one sample in a study of cytomegalovirus exposure and HLA in healthy donors. TCRdb's copy holds only in-frame clones and misses some; the assay was immunoSEQ multiplex PCR. This specimen shows 100,000 to 150,000 clones; the ten leading clones hold 2.5% to 3%. Sequencing used PBMCs. These receptors were taken from a young man in good health and CMV-seronegative. Each CDR3 is given without its conserved first and last residue.

>TRBV7-9
ASSGAWGNTEAF
>TRBV13
ASSHRFGEQF
>TRBV6-4
ASSALAGEINEQF
>TRBV4-1
ASSQLNGRATDTQY
>TRBV4-3
ASSQPGSTEAF
>TRBV30
AWGTEGNEKLF
>TRBV2
ASSVPGSS
>TRBV11-2
ASSPGQWGYT
>TRBV15
ATSSPRGPGNTIY
>TRBV30
AWRDPQTGKETQY
>TRBV29-1
SVEDRGNEQY
>TRBV5-1
ASSLESASGGTDTQY
>TRBV11-2
ASSLASPGLAVYNEQF
>TRBV5-1
ASSLDPGGAFDEQY
>TRBV19
ASSPGWRENEQY
>TRBV19
ASSQGVRNIQY
>TRBV20-1
SASLGGEQY